A single sample gave rise to the 19 T cell receptor beta chains below, sequenced in a study of identical twins. TCRdb recomputed calls from the 5' RACE reads with MiXCR, one row per CDR3 protein. Seen here are 410,000 or so distinct CDR3 sequences, around 20% observed once, and the top ten hold 12%. Material for sequencing was naive T cells sorted from blood. The receptors here all came from a man aged 50 to 60 in good health.

This clonotype was detected ten times or more. A read error may produce the germline difference seen at one junction end. V gene TRBV12-3 or TRBV12-4 combines with J gene TRBJ1-5; TRBD1 agrees at 8 bases. The CDR3 length is 14 residues. The CDR3: CASSLGQGYQPQHF. CDR3 DNA: TGTGCCAGCAGCTTAGGACAGGGCTATCAGCCCCAGCATTTT.

The chain joins TRBV5-5 to TRBJ2-4; D perhaps matches TRBD1 (5 bases). Trimming removed 1 base at V and 0 bases at J, with 11 bases between. The V gene's germline CDR1 is SGHKS and CDR2 YYEKEE (reference sequence). The CDR3 sequence is 16 residues long. The CDR3 reads CASSLSGQIAKNIQYF. The CDR3 DNA follows: TGTGCCAGCAGCTTGTCTGGACAAATAGCCAAAAACATTCAGTACTTC.

The J gene is TRBJ2-1, the V gene TRBV7-9; 7 bases line up with TRBD2. The CDR3 is 17 residues long. Germline V gene sequence: CDR1 SEHNR, CDR2 FQNEAQ (reference sequence). With V trimmed by 5 bases and J by 0 bases, 10 bases remained unmatched. The CDR3 protein is CASSAIPSGGSYNEQFF. The DNA for the CDR3 is TGTGCCAGCAGCGCCATTCCTAGCGGTGGCTCCTACAATGAGCAGTTCTTC.

The chain is built from TRBV20-1 and TRBJ2-1, with TRBD2 matching over 13 bases. Germline values: CDR1 DFQATT, CDR2 SNEGSKA (reference sequence). The J segment lost 4 bases and the V segment lost 1 base, leaving 1 base of the junction unmatched. CDR3 length: 15 amino acids. The CDR3: CSARGLAGGYNEQFF. The CDR3 DNA reads TGCAGTGCTAGAGGACTAGCGGGGGGATACAATGAGCAGTTCTTC.

In nucleotides, the CDR3 is TGTGCCATCAGTGCGGTTGTGGGGGGAACAGATACGCAGTATTTT. Translated: CAISAVVGGTDTQYF. The chain uses TRBV10-3 and TRBJ2-3, with a weak D call TRBD2 (6 bases). The CDR3 covers 15 residues. The V and J ends lost 4 bases and 3 bases respectively, with 14 bases between them. CDR1 is ENHRY, CDR2 SYGVKD, per germline.

This clonotype was counted a few times. V gene TRBV6-5 combines with J gene TRBJ1-4, with TRBD1 matching over 7 bases. CDR1 and CDR2 from the germline V gene are MNHEY and SVGAGI. J gave up 6 bases and V 0 bases, and 7 bases lay outside the gene matches. The CDR3 covers 16 residues. The CDR3 DNA follows: TGTGCCAGCAGTTACTCAGGACAGGCCTTGGATGAAAAACTGTTTTTT. This encodes CASSYSGQALDEKLFF.

In its sample, this clonotype was seen a few times. This chain joins TRBV7-2 and TRBJ2-4, with D perhaps matching TRBD2 (5 bases). Germline CDR1 and CDR2: SGHTA and FQGNSA. The length of the CDR3 is 17 residues. V was pared by 0 bases and J by 0 bases, with 12 bases between. This chain's CDR3 is CASSLAGSGLAKNIQYF. The CDR3 DNA follows: TGTGCCAGCAGCTTAGCAGGGTCAGGACTAGCCAAAAACATTCAGTACTTC.

The rearrangement joins TRBV9 to TRBJ2-7; 8 positions match TRBD1. Germline V gene data show CDR1 as SGDLS and CDR2 as YYNGEE. Unmatched junction bases numbered 6, after V lost 0 bases and J lost 7 bases. CDR3 length equals 14 residues. CDR3 bases: TGTGCCAGCAGCGTAGAGGGACAGGTGGGGGAGCAGTACTTC. This gives the protein CASSVEGQVGEQYF.

This clonotype occurred a few times. The rearrangement uses TRBV12-3 or TRBV12-4 and TRBJ2-7, with 13 positions matching TRBD2. The V segment lost 6 bases and the J segment 7 bases; nucleotides outside the gene matches: 12. The CDR3 loop spans 16 amino acids. The CDR3 DNA reads TGTGCCAGCAGCATGGTTCGAAGACTAGCGGGAGGTGAGCAGTACTTC. Its protein product is CASSMVRRLAGGEQYF.

This clonotype was observed at least ten times. The chain employs TRBV4-3 and TRBJ2-5, with 7 bases fitting TRBD1. This CDR3 is built from 16 residues. CDR1 and CDR2 (germline): LGHNA, YSLEER. Germline trimming cut 6 bases from V and 5 bases from J; bases unmatched to any gene: 15. This CDR3 reads CASSPRGQGVLETQYF. The CDR3 nucleotides read TGCGCCAGCAGTCCCCGTGGGCAGGGGGTCTTGGAGACCCAGTACTTC.

This chain joins TRBV12-3 or TRBV12-4 and TRBJ2-1, with D possibly being TRBD1 (6 bases). CDR3 length: 14 residues. V gave up 7 bases and J gave up 5 bases, with 15 bases separating them. Here the CDR3 DNA reads TGTGCCAGCAACAAAGACCAGGGGAACAATGAGCAGTTCTTC. Its protein product is CASNKDQGNNEQFF.

The chain links TRBV5-1 to TRBJ2-7; 8 nucleotides align to TRBD1. Per the germline V gene, CDR1 is SGHRS and CDR2 is YFSETQ. V was pared by 3 bases and J by 2 bases, with 4 bases of the junction left unmatched. The CDR3 runs to 14 residues. CDR3: CASSWTGQAYEQYF. The DNA for the CDR3 is TGCGCCAGCAGCTGGACGGGACAGGCCTACGAGCAGTACTTC.

This clonotype occurred a few times. In DNA, the CDR3 is TGCGCCAGCAGCTTGGTTTGGACAGGGGTCGAAAAACTGTTTTTT. Protein sequence: CASSLVWTGVEKLFF. J is TRBJ1-4 and V is TRBV5-1, with 9 bases fitting TRBD1. The CDR3 length is 15 residues. Germline V gene data show CDR1 as SGHRS and CDR2 as YFSETQ. Unmatched junction bases numbered 5, after V lost 0 bases and J lost 8 bases.

This clonotype was recorded once. The CDR3 here is CASSHPGLAEETQYF. CDR3 sequence (DNA): TGCGCCAGCAGCCACCCGGGACTAGCGGAAGAGACCCAGTACTTC. This chain connects TRBV4-1 to TRBJ2-5, with 11 nucleotides matching TRBD2. V dropped 3 bases and J dropped 3; count of bases not matched to a gene: 3. The CDR3 extends over 15 amino acids. The V gene's germline CDR1 is MGHRA and CDR2 YSYEKL.

Many counts were recorded for this clonotype. This chain's CDR3 is CSALTGGSYYGYTF. CDR3 DNA: TGCAGTGCTTTAACAGGGGGTAGCTACTATGGCTACACCTTC. The chain combines TRBV20-1 with TRBJ1-2; 8 positions match TRBD1. V gave up 5 bases and J gave up 3 bases; unmatched junction bases: 8. The germline V gene has CDR1 DFQATT and CDR2 SNEGSKA (reference sequence). The CDR3 loop spans 14 amino acids.

This clonotype was counted only a few times. The rearrangement joins TRBV5-1 to TRBJ2-5; 15 bases are shared with TRBD2. V dropped 4 bases and J dropped 5; count of bases not matched to a gene: 9. The germline CDR1 and CDR2 sequences are SGHRS and YFSETQ. The CDR3 is 17 residues long. CDR3 loop: CASSPGLAGGPVETQYF. The CDR3 bases are TGCGCCAGCAGCCCTGGACTAGCGGGAGGGCCTGTGGAGACCCAGTACTTC.

At least ten counts were recorded for this clonotype. This chain uses TRBV12-3 or TRBV12-4 with TRBJ2-7; D is unclear. This CDR3 region has 13 residues. The V and J ends lost 5 bases and 3 bases respectively, with 11 bases between them. CDR3 residues: CASSPSNFYEQYF. CDR3 in DNA: TGTGCCAGCAGTCCCTCGAATTTCTACGAGCAGTACTTC.

Ten or more counts support this clonotype. This chain joins TRBV3-1 and TRBJ2-2; D unclear. Germline-derived CDR1 and CDR2 are LGHDT and YNNKEL (reference sequence). V was pared by 0 bases and J by 2 bases, with 13 bases between. This CDR3 is built from 17 residues. The CDR3 protein is CASSQDLWQRNTGELFF. CDR3 in DNA: TGTGCCAGCAGCCAAGATCTGTGGCAGAGAAACACCGGGGAGCTGTTTTTT.

This clonotype has more than one count but fewer than ten. The rearrangement joins TRBV10-3 to TRBJ2-1, with 12 bases matching TRBD2. J gave up 7 bases and V 7 bases, and 17 bases lay outside the gene matches. CDR1 ENHRY and CDR2 SYGVKD come from the germline V gene. CDR3 length: 18 amino acids. In DNA, the CDR3 is TGTGCCATCACCGAAAGACGACTAGCGGGAGTAACGGGTAATGAGCAGTTCTTC. It translates to CAITERRLAGVTGNEQFF.